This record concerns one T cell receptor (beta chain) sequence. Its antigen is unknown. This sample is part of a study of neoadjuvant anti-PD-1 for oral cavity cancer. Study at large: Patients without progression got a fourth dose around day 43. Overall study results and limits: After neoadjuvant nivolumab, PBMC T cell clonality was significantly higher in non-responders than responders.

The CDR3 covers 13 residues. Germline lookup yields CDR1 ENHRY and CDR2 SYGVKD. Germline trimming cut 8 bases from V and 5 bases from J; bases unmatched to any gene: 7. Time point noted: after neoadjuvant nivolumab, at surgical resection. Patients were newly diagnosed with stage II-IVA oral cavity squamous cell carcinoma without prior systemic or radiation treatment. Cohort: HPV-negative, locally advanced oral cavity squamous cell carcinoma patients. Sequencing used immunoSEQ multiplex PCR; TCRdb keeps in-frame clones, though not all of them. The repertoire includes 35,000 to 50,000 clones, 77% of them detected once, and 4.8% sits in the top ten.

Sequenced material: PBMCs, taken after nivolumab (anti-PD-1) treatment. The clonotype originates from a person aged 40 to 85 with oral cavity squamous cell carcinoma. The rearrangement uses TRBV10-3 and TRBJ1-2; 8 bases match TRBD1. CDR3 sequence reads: CAIGEDRDYGYTF. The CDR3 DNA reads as TGTGCCATCGGCGAGGACAGGGATTATGGCTACACCTTC.